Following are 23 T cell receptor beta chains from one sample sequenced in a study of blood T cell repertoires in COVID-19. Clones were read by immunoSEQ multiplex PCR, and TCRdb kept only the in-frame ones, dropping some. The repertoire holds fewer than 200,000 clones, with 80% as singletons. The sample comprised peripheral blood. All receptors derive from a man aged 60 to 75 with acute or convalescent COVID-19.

In DNA form, the CDR3 reads TGTGCCAGCAGCCAAGATACTCGTTCGGGGGGTTCAAACTATGGCTACACCTTC. Protein: CASSQDTRSGGSNYGYTF. The chain employs TRBV4-2 and TRBJ1-2, with D possibly TRBD1 on 5 matching bases. V shed 0 bases and J shed 2 bases, with 19 bases lying between them. CDR1 and CDR2 (germline): LGHNA, YNFKEQ. This CDR3 region has 18 residues.

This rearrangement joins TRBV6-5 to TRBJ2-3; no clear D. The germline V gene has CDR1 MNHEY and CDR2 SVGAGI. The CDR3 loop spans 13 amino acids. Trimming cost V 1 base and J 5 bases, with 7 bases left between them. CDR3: CASSYLTGDTQYF. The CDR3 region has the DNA TGTGCCAGCAGTTACTTGACTGGAGATACGCAGTATTTT.

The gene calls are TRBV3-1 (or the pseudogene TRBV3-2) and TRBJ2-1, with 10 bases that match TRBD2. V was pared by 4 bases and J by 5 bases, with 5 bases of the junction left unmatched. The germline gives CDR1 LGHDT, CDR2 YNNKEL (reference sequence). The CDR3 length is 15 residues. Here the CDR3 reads CASSPLAGVDNEQFF. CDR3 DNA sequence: TGTGCCAGCAGCCCCCTAGCGGGGGTCGACAATGAGCAGTTCTTC.

CDR3 bases: TGTGCCTGGAGTGGAAACACAGGGGCCGGTTACACCATATATTTT. Translating it yields CAWSGNTGAGYTIYF. This chain uses TRBV30 with TRBJ1-3, with 7 bases matching TRBD1. V was clipped by 1 base and J by 8 bases; unmatched bases: 11. Looked up from germline, CDR1 is GTSNPN and CDR2 is SVGIG (reference sequence). This CDR3 spans 15 amino acids.

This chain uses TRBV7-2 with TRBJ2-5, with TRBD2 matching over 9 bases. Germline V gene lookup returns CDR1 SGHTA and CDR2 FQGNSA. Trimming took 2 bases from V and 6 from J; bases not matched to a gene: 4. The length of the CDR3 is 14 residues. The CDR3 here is CASSLSSGRKTQYF. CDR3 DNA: TGTGCCAGCAGCTTAAGTAGCGGGAGAAAGACCCAGTACTTC.

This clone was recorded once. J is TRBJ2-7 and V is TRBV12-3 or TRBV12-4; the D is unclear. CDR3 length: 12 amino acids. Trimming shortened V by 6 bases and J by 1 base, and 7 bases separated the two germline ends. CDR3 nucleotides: TGTGCCAGCAGGGGCATTTCCTACGAGCAGTACTTC. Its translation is CASRGISYEQYF.

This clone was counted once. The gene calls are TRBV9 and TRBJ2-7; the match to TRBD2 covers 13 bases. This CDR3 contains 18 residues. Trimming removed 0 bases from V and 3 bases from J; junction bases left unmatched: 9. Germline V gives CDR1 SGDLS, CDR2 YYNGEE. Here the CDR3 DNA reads TGTGCCAGCAGCGTAGGGGGGACTAGCGGGGTGGGCCACTACGAGCAGTACTTC. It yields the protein CASSVGGTSGVGHYEQYF. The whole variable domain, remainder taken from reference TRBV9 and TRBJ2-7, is DSGVTQTPKHLITATGQRVTLRCSPRSGDLSVYWYQQSLDQGLQFLIQYYNGEERAKGNILERFSAQQFPDLHSELNLSSLELGDSALYFCASSVGGTSGVGHYEQYFGPGTRLTVT.

The CDR3 spells CASKLLGQGSNQPQHF. CDR3 coding DNA: TGTGCCAGCAAACTTTTGGGACAGGGGTCGAATCAGCCCCAGCATTTT. The rearrangement links TRBV19 to TRBJ1-5; TRBD1 matches 10 bases. Unmatched junction bases numbered 12, after V lost 9 bases and J lost 4 bases. Germline values: CDR1 LNHDA, CDR2 SQIVND (reference sequence). CDR3 length: 16 amino acids. Variable domain in full (rest from reference TRBV19 and TRBJ1-5): DGGITQSPKYLFRKEGQNVTLSCEQNLNHDAMYWYRQDPGQGLRLIYYSQIVNDFQKGDIAEGYSVSREKKESFPLTVTSAQKNPTAFYLCASKLLGQGSNQPQHFGDGTRLSIL.

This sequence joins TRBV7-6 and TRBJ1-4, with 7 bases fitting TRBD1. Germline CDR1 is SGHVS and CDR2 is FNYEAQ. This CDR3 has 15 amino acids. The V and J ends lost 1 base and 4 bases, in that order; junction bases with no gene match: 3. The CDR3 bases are TGTGCCAGCAGCTTAGTCGGGGACAGTAATGAAAAACTGTTTTTT. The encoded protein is CASSLVGDSNEKLFF.

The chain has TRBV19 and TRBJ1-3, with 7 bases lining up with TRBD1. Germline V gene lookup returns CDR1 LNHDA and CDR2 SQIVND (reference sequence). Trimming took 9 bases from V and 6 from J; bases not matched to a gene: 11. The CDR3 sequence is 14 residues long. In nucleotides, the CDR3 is TGTGCCAGCCAATTACAGGGGTCCGAAAACACCATATATTTT. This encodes CASQLQGSENTIYF. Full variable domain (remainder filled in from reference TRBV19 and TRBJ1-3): DGGITQSPKYLFRKEGQNVTLSCEQNLNHDAMYWYRQDPGQGLRLIYYSQIVNDFQKGDIAEGYSVSREKKESFPLTVTSAQKNPTAFYLCASQLQGSENTIYFGEGSWLTVV.

The CDR3 nucleotides are TGTGCCAGCAGTTTAGGACTTAACTATGGCTACACCTTC. It yields the protein CASSLGLNYGYTF. V usage is TRBV27 and J usage is TRBJ1-2; D gene unclear. This CDR3 contains 13 residues. Germline V gene data show CDR1 as MNHEY and CDR2 as SMNVEV (reference sequence). Trimming removed 2 bases from V and 1 base from J, with 5 bases in between.

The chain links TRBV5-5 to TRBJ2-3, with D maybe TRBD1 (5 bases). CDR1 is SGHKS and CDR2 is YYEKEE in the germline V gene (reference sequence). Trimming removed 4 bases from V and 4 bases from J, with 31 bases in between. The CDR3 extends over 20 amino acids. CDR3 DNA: TGTGCCAGCAGCCAGAGACAGTCTTTCACCTCAGGGATCACCTCAGATACGCAGTATTTT. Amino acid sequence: CASSQRQSFTSGITSDTQYF.

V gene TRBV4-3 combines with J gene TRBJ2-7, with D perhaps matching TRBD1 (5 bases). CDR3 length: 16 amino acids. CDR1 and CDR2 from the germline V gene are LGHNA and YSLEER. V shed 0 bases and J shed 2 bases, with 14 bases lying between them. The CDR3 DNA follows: TGCGCCAGCAGCCAAGATAGGGTCCTAGGGGCCTACGAGCAGTACTTC. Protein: CASSQDRVLGAYEQYF.

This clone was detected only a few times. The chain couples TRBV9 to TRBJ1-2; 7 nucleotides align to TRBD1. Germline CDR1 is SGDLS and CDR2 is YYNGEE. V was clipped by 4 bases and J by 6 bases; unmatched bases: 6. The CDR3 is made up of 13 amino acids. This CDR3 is CASSLGQRNGYTF. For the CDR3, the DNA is TGTGCCAGCAGCCTGGGACAGCGAAATGGCTACACCTTC.

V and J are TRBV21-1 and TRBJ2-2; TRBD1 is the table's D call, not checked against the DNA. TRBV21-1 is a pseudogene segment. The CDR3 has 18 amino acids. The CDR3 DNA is TGTGCCAGCAGCAAACCGGACAGGGGGCTAAAGGGCACCGGGGAGCTGTTTTTT. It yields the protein CASSKPDRGLKGTGELFF.

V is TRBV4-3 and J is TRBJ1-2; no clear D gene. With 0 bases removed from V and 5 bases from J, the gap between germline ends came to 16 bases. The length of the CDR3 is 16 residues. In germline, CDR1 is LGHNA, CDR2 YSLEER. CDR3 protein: CASSQDSVRGGYGYTF. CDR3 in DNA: TGCGCCAGCAGCCAAGATTCCGTCCGGGGTGGGTATGGCTACACCTTC.

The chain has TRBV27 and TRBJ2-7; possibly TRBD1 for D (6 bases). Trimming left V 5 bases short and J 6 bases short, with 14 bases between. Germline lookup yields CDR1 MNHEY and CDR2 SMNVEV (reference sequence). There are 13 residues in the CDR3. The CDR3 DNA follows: TGTGCCAGCAGTAGCCACAGGGTTGGCGAGCAGTACTTC. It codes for CASSSHRVGEQYF.

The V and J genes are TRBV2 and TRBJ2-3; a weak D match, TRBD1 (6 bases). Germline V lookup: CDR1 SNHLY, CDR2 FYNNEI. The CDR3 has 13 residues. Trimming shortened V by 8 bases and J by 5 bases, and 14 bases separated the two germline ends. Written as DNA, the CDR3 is TGTGCCAGCCGCACAGGGCAAGGAGATACGCAGTATTTT. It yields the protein CASRTGQGDTQYF.

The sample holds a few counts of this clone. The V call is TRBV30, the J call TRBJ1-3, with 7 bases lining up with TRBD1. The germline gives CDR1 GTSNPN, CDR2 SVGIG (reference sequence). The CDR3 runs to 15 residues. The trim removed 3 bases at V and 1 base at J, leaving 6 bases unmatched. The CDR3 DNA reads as TGTGCCTGGAGGGCTCGACAGGGATCTGGAAACACCATATATTTT. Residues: CAWRARQGSGNTIYF. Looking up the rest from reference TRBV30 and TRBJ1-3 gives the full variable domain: SQTIHQWPATLVQPVGSPLSLECTVEGTSNPNLYWYRQAAGRGLQLLFYSVGIGQISSEVPQNLSASRPQDRQFILSSKKLLLSDSGFYLCAWRARQGSGNTIYFGEGSWLTVV.

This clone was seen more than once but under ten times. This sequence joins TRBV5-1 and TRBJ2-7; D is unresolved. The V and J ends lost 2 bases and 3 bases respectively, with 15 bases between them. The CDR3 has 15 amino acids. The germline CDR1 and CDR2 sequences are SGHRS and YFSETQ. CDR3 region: CASSLSPLSGYEQYF. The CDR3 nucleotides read TGCGCCAGCAGCTTAAGTCCCCTATCGGGCTACGAGCAGTACTTC.

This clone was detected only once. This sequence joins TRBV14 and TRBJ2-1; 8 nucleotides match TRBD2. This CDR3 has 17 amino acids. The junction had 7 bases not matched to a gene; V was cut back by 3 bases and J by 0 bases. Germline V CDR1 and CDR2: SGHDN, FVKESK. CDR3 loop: CASSHRGGWSSYNEQFF. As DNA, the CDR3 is TGTGCCAGCAGCCATCGGGGGGGGTGGAGCTCCTACAATGAGCAGTTCTTC.

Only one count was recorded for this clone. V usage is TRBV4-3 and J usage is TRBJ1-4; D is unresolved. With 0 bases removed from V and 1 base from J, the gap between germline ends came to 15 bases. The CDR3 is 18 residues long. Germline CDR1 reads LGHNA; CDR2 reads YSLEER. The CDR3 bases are TGCGCCAGCAGCCAAGAGTGGGCAGGCCCCCAAACTAATGAAAAACTGTTTTTT. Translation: CASSQEWAGPQTNEKLFF.

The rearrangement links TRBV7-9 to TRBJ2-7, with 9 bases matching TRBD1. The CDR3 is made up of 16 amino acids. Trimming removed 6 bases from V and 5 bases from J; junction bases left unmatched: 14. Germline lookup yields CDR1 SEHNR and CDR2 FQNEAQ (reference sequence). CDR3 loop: CASRGDWTGVMDEQYF. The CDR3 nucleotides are TGTGCCAGCAGGGGGGACTGGACAGGGGTTATGGACGAGCAGTACTTC.